One TCR beta chain is described in this entry. The method was immunoSEQ multiplex PCR; TCRdb's version includes in-frame clones alone and lacks a portion of them. Of 70,000 to 80,000 clones listed, over 65% are singletons. J lost 4 bases, V lost 2 bases, and 4 bases had no gene match. The CDR3 totals 15 residues. Germline CDR1 and CDR2: KGHSH and LQKENI. This record belongs to a study of blood T cell repertoires in COVID-19. Overall study: Nucleic acid was either cDNA or gDNA, and it came from T cells, B-cell-depleted T cells, or PBMCs.

The sequence derives from a human donor in a cohort sampled during active COVID-19. The rearrangement uses TRBV18 and TRBJ2-7, with TRBD1 identical over 11 bases. The sample was peripheral blood. CDR3 amino acids: CASSPGTGGRYEQYF. DNA for the CDR3: TGTGCCAGCTCACCAGGGACAGGGGGGAGATACGAGCAGTACTTC. The full variable domain, completed using reference TRBV18 and TRBJ2-7, is NAGVMQNPRHLVRRRGQEARLRCSPMKGHSHVYWYRQLPEEGLKFMVYLQKENIIDESGMPKERFSAEFPKEGPSILRIQQVVRGDSAAYFCASSPGTGGRYEQYFGPGTRLTVT.